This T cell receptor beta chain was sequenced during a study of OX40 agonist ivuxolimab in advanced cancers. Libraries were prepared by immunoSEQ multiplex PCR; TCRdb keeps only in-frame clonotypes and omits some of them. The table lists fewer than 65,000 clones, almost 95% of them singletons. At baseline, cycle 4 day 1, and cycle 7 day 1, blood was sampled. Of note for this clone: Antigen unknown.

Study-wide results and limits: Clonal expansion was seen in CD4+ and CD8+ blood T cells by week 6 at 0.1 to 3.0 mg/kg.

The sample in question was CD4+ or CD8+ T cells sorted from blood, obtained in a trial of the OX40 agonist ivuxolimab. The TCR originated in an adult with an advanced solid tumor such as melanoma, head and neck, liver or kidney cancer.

DNA for the CDR3: TGTGCCAGCAGTCCTCCGGCGGGAGTCTCCTACAATGAGCAGTTCTTC. Translated: CASSPPAGVSYNEQFF. This chain uses TRBV28 with TRBJ2-1; 7 bases fit TRBD2. The CDR3 length is 16 residues. Trimming at V came to 5 bases and at J to 0 bases, leaving 7 bases not matched to a gene. The germline V gene encodes CDR1 MDHEN and CDR2 SYDVKM.